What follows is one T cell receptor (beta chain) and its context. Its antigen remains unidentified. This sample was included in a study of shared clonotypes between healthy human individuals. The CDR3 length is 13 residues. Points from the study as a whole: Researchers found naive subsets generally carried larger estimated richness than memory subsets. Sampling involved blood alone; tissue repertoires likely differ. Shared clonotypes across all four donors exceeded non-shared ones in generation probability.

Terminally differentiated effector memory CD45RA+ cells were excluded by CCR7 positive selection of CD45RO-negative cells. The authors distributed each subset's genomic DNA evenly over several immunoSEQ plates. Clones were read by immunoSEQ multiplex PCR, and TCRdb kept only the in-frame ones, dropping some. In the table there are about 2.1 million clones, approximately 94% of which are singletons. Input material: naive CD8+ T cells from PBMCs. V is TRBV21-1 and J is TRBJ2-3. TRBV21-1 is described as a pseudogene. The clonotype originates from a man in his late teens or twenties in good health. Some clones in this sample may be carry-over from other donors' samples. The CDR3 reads CASSKVGTDTQYF. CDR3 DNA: TGTGCCAGCAGCAAAGTGGGCACAGATACGCAGTATTTT.